This is a list of T cell receptor beta chains from one sample in a study of cytomegalovirus exposure and HLA in healthy donors. TCRdb keeps only in-frame clones here, not all; method: immunoSEQ multiplex PCR. The table shows 64,000 or so clones, with 85% occurring only once. The sequenced sample was PBMCs. Receptors were obtained from a female donor in good health and CMV-seronegative. Both conserved end residues are part of each CDR3. Each record gives: J gene, V gene, clone size, D gene, CDR3 DNA, CDR3 protein. D genes are given only for firm matches. Rows may omit the clone size; those that give it use once, few, many or a size class.

>TRBJ1-1|TRBV6-1|once|.
TGTGCCAGCAGTGAGTTTTCTGTCGAGGAGGCGGACACTGAAGCTTTCTTT
CASSEFSVEEADTEAFF
>TRBJ1-5|TRBV6-7|.|.
TGTGCCAGCAGTTATAAGGGGCAGTCCATCGGGCGTCAGCCCCAGCATTTT
CASSYKGQSIGRQPQHF
>TRBJ2-7|TRBV10-1|.|TRBD1
TGCGCCAGCAGTACAGGGGCTTCCCCCTACGAGCAGTACTTC
CASSTGASPYEQYF
>TRBJ2-5|TRBV6-1|.|TRBD2
TGTGCCAGCAGTGAACTAGCGGGGGGGCAAGAGACCCAGTACTTC
CASSELAGGQETQYF
>TRBJ2-7|TRBV28|.|TRBD2
TGTGCCAGCAGTTCCGTCCTGGATAGCGGGAGTTCCTACGAGCAGTACTTC
CASSSVLDSGSSYEQYF
>TRBJ1-1|TRBV7-9|.|.
TGTGCCAGCAGCTTTGGCCACACTGAAGCTTTCTTT
CASSFGHTEAFF
>TRBJ1-3|TRBV28|.|TRBD1
TGTGCCAGCATCTTGGGACAGAGTGGAAACACCATATATTTT
CASILGQSGNTIYF
>TRBJ2-3|TRBV5-6|.|TRBD1
TGTGCCAGCAGCTTGACAGGGGTGCGTGGCACAGATACGCAGTATTTT
CASSLTGVRGTDTQYF
>TRBJ1-1|TRBV5-1|.|.
TGCGCCAGCAGCTTGGGCGCGAACACTGAAGCTTTCTTT
CASSLGANTEAFF
>TRBJ2-2|TRBV5-1|.|TRBD2
TGCGCCAGCAGCTTGGTGGGACTAGCGTCCGGGGAGCTATTTTTT
CASSLVGLASGELFF
>TRBJ1-5|TRBV4-2|.|.
TGTGCCAGCAGCCAAGAGCAGGGGAACTTCAATCAGCCCCAGCATTTT
CASSQEQGNFNQPQHF
>TRBJ2-1|TRBV7-3|.|TRBD2
TGTGCCAGCAGCTCGGTTAGCGGGGCCAATGAGCAGTTCTTC
CASSSVSGANEQFF
>TRBJ1-2|TRBV7-9|.|.
TGTGCCAGCAGCTTACTGAACTATGGCTACACCTTC
CASSLLNYGYTF
>TRBJ2-7|TRBV7-2|.|TRBD2
TGTGCCAGCAGCCCTAAGGTGAGTAGCGGGAGGGCCTACGAGCAGTACTTC
CASSPKVSSGRAYEQYF
>TRBJ2-7|TRBV28|.|.
TGTGCCAGCAGCTTGCCGACAAAGGTCCTTCGCGAGCAGTACTTC
CASSLPTKVLREQYF
>TRBJ1-1|TRBV6-5|.|.
TGTGCCAGCAGCCGACAGCTCAACACTGAAGCTTTCTTT
CASSRQLNTEAFF
>TRBJ2-7|TRBV5-1|.|.
TGCGCCAGCAGCTTGGAGCTCCCCTCCTACGAGCAGTACTTC
CASSLELPSYEQYF
>TRBJ2-7|TRBV27|.|.
TGTGCCAGCAGTTTAACACCGCTAGCGCTAAGCTACGAGCAGTACTTC
CASSLTPLALSYEQYF
>TRBJ2-6|TRBV6-5|.|.
TGTGCCAGCAGAACGACAGGTTCTGGGGCCAACGTCCTGACTTTC
CASRTTGSGANVLTF
>TRBJ2-7|TRBV27|.|.
TGTGCCAGCAGTTTACGGGAGAACTCCTACGAGCAGTACTTC
CASSLRENSYEQYF
>TRBJ1-2|TRBV6-6|.|TRBD1
TGTGCCAGCAGTTTTGTCCAGGGGGCAGGTGGCTACACCTTC
CASSFVQGAGGYTF
>TRBJ2-5|TRBV27|.|TRBD2
TGTGCCAGCAGTCCAAGGACTAGCGCTGGGGAGCAGTACTTC
CASSPRTSAGEQYF
>TRBJ2-7|TRBV18|.|.
TGTGCCAGCTCAGGGCAGGAAACCTACGAGCAGTACTTC
CASSGQETYEQYF
>TRBJ2-1|TRBV6-1|medium-sized|TRBD1
TGTGCCAGCAGTTTTTCGGGGACAGACAATGAGCAGTTCTTC
CASSFSGTDNEQFF
>TRBJ2-5|TRBV27|.|TRBD1
TGTGCCAGCAGGCCGGGACAGGCGATCCAAGAGACCCAGTACTTC
CASRPGQAIQETQYF
>TRBJ2-5|TRBV7-9|.|.
TGTGCCAGCAGCCAGGGATTGGGTGAGACCCAGTACTTC
CASSQGLGETQYF
>TRBJ1-3|TRBV7-2|.|.
TGTGCCAGCAGCTTAGTCCAGGGCTCTGGAAACACCATATATTTT
CASSLVQGSGNTIYF
>TRBJ2-7|TRBV13|.|TRBD2
TGTGCCAGCAGCTCACTAGCGGGAGTTTACGAGCAGTACTTC
CASSSLAGVYEQYF
>TRBJ2-1|TRBV5-1|few|TRBD2
TGCGCCAGCATCCTGACCCTTAGCGGGGGGTTAGACAATGAGCAGTTCTTC
CASILTLSGGLDNEQFF
>TRBJ1-2|TRBV7-2|.|TRBD1
TGTGCCAGCAGCTTAGGGGACAGGGTGTATGGCTACACCTTC
CASSLGDRVYGYTF
>TRBJ2-1|TRBV11-3|.|TRBD2
TGTGCCAGCAGTCCTGGACGGCTAGCGGTTTACAATGAGCAGTTCTTC
CASSPGRLAVYNEQFF
>TRBJ1-2|TRBV28|.|TRBD1
TGTGCCAGCAGTTCCCCAGGACAGGGTGCCTATGGCTACACCTTC
CASSSPGQGAYGYTF
>TRBJ1-2|TRBV5-1|.|.
TGCGCCAGCAGCTTGGTTTCGGCTAACTATGGCTACACCTTC
CASSLVSANYGYTF
>TRBJ2-2|TRBV7-9|once|.
TGTGCCAGCAGCTTAACAGGCCCCGGGGAGCTGTTTTTT
CASSLTGPGELFF
>TRBJ1-2|TRBV19|.|.
TGTGCCAGTAGTATAGACAGGGCTGGCTATGGCTACACCTTC
CASSIDRAGYGYTF
>TRBJ1-2|TRBV19|.|TRBD1
TGTGCCAGTAGTCAAACAGGGGCCCGCGGCTACACCTTC
CASSQTGARGYTF
>TRBJ1-1|TRBV28|.|TRBD1
TGTGCCAGCAGGCAGAACAGGGGTCGGTGGACTGAAGCTTTCTTT
CASRQNRGRWTEAFF
>TRBJ2-7|TRBV10-3|once|TRBD1
TGTGCCATCAGTGAGTCGATCAGGGGGCCATTCGAGCAGTACTTC
CAISESIRGPFEQYF
>TRBJ1-2|TRBV7-9|.|.
TGTGCCAGCAGCCGCAGCGGGGGCAGCTATGGCTACACCTTC
CASSRSGGSYGYTF
>TRBJ2-7|TRBV5-6|few|TRBD2
TGTGCCAGCAGCCAACTAGCGGGAGGGACCTACGAGCAGTACTTC
CASSQLAGGTYEQYF
>TRBJ1-1|TRBV6-6|.|.
TGTGCCAGCAGTTATATCCCTGGGGGGGATACTGAAGCTTTCTTT
CASSYIPGGDTEAFF
>TRBJ1-1|TRBV29-1|.|TRBD1
TGCAGCGTCGAGAGGGGGCTGGGTAAAGCTTTCTTT
CSVERGLGKAFF
>TRBJ2-7|TRBV18|once|.
TGTGCCAGCTCACCACCTCCAAACTACGAGCAGTACTTC
CASSPPPNYEQYF
>TRBJ2-3|TRBV7-3|.|TRBD2
TGTGCCAGCAGCCTCACACCGGCTAGCGGGGGGCTCTCATCAGATACGCAGTATTTT
CASSLTPASGGLSSDTQYF
>TRBJ2-7|TRBV6-1|few|TRBD1
TGTGCCAGCGGCTTCGGGACAGGGAGTGGCGAGCAGTACTTC
CASGFGTGSGEQYF
>TRBJ2-6|TRBV28|.|TRBD2
TGTGCCAGCAGTCCTGGGGGGGTACCCTCTGGGGCCAACGTCCTGACTTTC
CASSPGGVPSGANVLTF
>TRBJ1-1|TRBV2|few|TRBD1
TGTGCCAGCAGCCCGACAGGGGACACTGAAGCTTTCTTT
CASSPTGDTEAFF
>TRBJ2-5|TRBV7-2|.|TRBD2
TGTGCCAGCAGCAGGGACTACCGGCAAGAGACCCAGTACTTC
CASSRDYRQETQYF
>TRBJ1-1|TRBV9|.|.
TGTGCCAGCAGCCCCGGACACTTTGAAGCTTTCTTT
CASSPGHFEAFF
>TRBJ1-6|TRBV7-2|.|.
TGTGCCAGCAGCTTAGGGGGGGGGCGGAATTCACCCCTCCACTTT
CASSLGGGRNSPLHF
>TRBJ1-2|TRBV4-1|.|.
TGCGCCAGCAGCCAAGAACAGTCATCACCTATCGGCTACACCTTC
CASSQEQSSPIGYTF
>TRBJ2-1|TRBV7-9|.|TRBD2
TGTTCCAGCAGCTTAAGACCCTTAGCGGGGGGAGATGAGCAGTTCTTC
CSSSLRPLAGGDEQFF
>TRBJ2-3|TRBV5-1|.|TRBD2
TGCGCCAGCAGCTTGGGGGCTAGCGGGGGGAGGACAGATACGCAGTATTTT
CASSLGASGGRTDTQYF
>TRBJ2-3|TRBV5-1|.|.
TGCGCCAGCAGCCTTTCGGTGTGGGGGGGCGGTGCAGATACGCAGTATTTT
CASSLSVWGGGADTQYF
>TRBJ2-4|TRBV6-5|.|.
TGTGCCAGCACCCCGGCGGGGCCCAAAAACATTCAGTACTTC
CASTPAGPKNIQYF
>TRBJ1-1|TRBV5-1|.|TRBD1
TGCGCCAGCAGCCGACAGGGAGCTGAAGCTTTCTTT
CASSRQGAEAFF
>TRBJ2-7|TRBV29-1|few|.
TGCAGCGGGGGGGGACAGGCATCCTACGAGCAGTACTTC
CSGGGQASYEQYF
>TRBJ1-2|TRBV5-4|once|TRBD1
TGTGCCAGCAGCTCCCCGGACAGGGGCCTCGGTAACTATGGCTACACCTTC
CASSSPDRGLGNYGYTF
>TRBJ2-5|TRBV19|.|TRBD2
TGTGCCAGTAGTATAGTTCCAGGGAGGGAGGAGACCCAGTACTTC
CASSIVPGREETQYF
>TRBJ1-3|TRBV4-1|.|.
TGCGCCAGCAGCCCTGAAGGAACAGTGGGGAGCTCTGGAAACACCATATATTTT
CASSPEGTVGSSGNTIYF